The 22 T cell receptor beta chains reported below all come from one sample, sequenced in a study of CD8 T cells in ankylosing spondylitis. TCRdb reprocessed the 5' RACE reads with MiXCR, giving one entry per CDR3 protein. The sample shows 80,000 to 90,000 distinct CDR3 sequences, under 30% of them seen only once. The material sequenced was blood, either unsorted or a sorted T cell fraction (not recorded which). These receptors all stem from a male donor with ankylosing spondylitis or in good health (not recorded which).

This clonotype was observed many times. The chain is built from TRBV20-1 and TRBJ1-1; D is uncertain. CDR1 is DFQATT, CDR2 SNEGSKA, per germline (reference sequence). The V and J ends lost 1 base and 4 bases respectively, with 13 bases between them. The length of the CDR3 is 14 residues. CDR3 residues: CSARVTPEGTEAFF. CDR3 bases: TGCAGTGCTAGAGTCACCCCAGAGGGCACTGAAGCTTTCTTT.

This chain links TRBV28 with TRBJ2-5; D unclear. Trimming took off 9 bases at V and 1 base at J, with 24 bases between the two ends. CDR3 length: 17 amino acids. Germline CDR1 reads MDHEN; CDR2 reads SYDVKM. This CDR3 is CASSSSMGWGGQETQYF. The CDR3 region has the DNA TGTGCCAGTAGTAGTTCTATGGGGTGGGGTGGCCAAGAGACCCAGTACTTC.

This clonotype was found a few times. This chain uses TRBV5-6 with TRBJ2-1; possibly TRBD2 for D (6 bases). Germline values: CDR1 SGHDT, CDR2 YYEEEE. This CDR3 has 13 amino acids. The V and J ends lost 5 bases and 6 bases respectively, with 12 bases between them. The DNA for the CDR3 is TGTGCCAGCAGTAGGAGTAGCGGCAATGAGCAGTTCTTC. It translates to CASSRSSGNEQFF.

The table lists this clonotype with many counts. V is TRBV7-9 and J is TRBJ2-7; unclear D gene. Trimming cost V 5 bases and J 3 bases, with 11 bases left between them. There are 13 residues in the CDR3. Per germline, CDR1 SEHNR and CDR2 FQNEAQ (reference sequence). CDR3 protein: CASSPTFSYEQYF. In DNA, the CDR3 is TGTGCCAGCAGCCCGACCTTTAGCTACGAGCAGTACTTC.

CDR3 nucleotide sequence: TGTGCCAGCACTCCCCAGCAGGGTGGGAGGAGCTACGAGCAGTACTTC. Translating it yields CASTPQQGGRSYEQYF. The J gene is TRBJ2-7, the V gene TRBV28, with D perhaps matching TRBD2 (6 bases). The CDR3 extends over 16 amino acids. Deletions cut 7 bases from V and 3 bases from J, with 22 bases between. Germline values: CDR1 MDHEN, CDR2 SYDVKM.

This chain links TRBV28 with TRBJ2-3; TRBD2 aligns across 10 bases. Germline CDR1 reads MDHEN; CDR2 reads SYDVKM. This CDR3 contains 15 residues. V trimming: 4 bases; J trimming: 6 bases; junction bases outside the gene matches: 7. CDR3 DNA: TGTGCCAGCAGTTCAAGCGGGAGGGAGTCTGATACGCAGTATTTT. It encodes CASSSSGRESDTQYF. Supplemented by reference TRBV28 and TRBJ2-3, the full variable domain reads DVKVTQSSRYLVKRTGEKVFLECVQDMDHENMFWYRQDPGLGLRLIYFSYDVKMKEKGDIPEGYSVSREKKERFSLILESASTNQTSMYLCASSSSGRESDTQYFGPGTRLTVL.

V and J are TRBV15 and TRBJ2-7, with D possibly TRBD2 on 5 matching bases. Trimming removed 1 base at V and 2 bases at J, with 9 bases between. The CDR3 covers 14 residues. Germline-derived CDR1 and CDR2 are LNHNV and YYDKDF (reference sequence). This chain's CDR3 is CATSRGERTYEQYF. The DNA for the CDR3 is TGTGCCACCAGCAGAGGAGAGCGGACCTACGAGCAGTACTTC.

The chain carries TRBV2 and TRBJ1-2; D is unresolved. Between the trimmed V and J ends, which lost 3 bases and 0 bases, there was a span of 14 bases. The CDR3 sequence is 16 residues long. Germline V gives CDR1 SNHLY, CDR2 FYNNEI. Here the CDR3 reads CASSDSDPSANYGYTF. CDR3 bases: TGTGCCAGCAGTGATTCCGACCCTTCAGCTAACTATGGCTACACCTTC.

The rearrangement joins TRBV5-1 to TRBJ2-1; D is perhaps TRBD2 (6 bases). The CDR3 consists of 13 residues. Germline assignment: CDR1 SGHRS and CDR2 YFSETQ. V dropped 2 bases and J dropped 9 bases, with 12 bases sitting between them. In nucleotides, the CDR3 is TGCGCCAGCAGCTTAGGAGGGGAAGGTGAGCAGTTCTTC. This gives the protein CASSLGGEGEQFF. The whole variable domain, remainder taken from reference TRBV5-1 and TRBJ2-1, is KAGVTQTPRYLIKTRGQQVTLSCSPISGHRSVSWYQQTPGQGLQFLFEYFSETQRNKGNFPGRFSGRQFSNSRSEMNVSTLELGDSALYLCASSLGGEGEQFFGPGTRLTVL.

J is TRBJ2-3 and V is TRBV24-1; perhaps TRBD2 as D (5 bases). Trimming took 3 bases from V and 5 from J, leaving 14 bases between them. Germline-derived CDR1 and CDR2 are KGHDR and SFDVKD. The CDR3 consists of 15 residues. The CDR3 protein is CATSDPTRGKDTQYF. The CDR3 bases are TGTGCCACCAGTGATCCGACCCGGGGAAAAGATACGCAGTATTTT.

This rearrangement joins TRBV27 to TRBJ2-7, with 8 bases that match TRBD1. The CDR3 is made up of 16 amino acids. Germline V gives CDR1 MNHEY, CDR2 SMNVEV (reference sequence). Germline trimming cut 6 bases from V and 0 bases from J; bases unmatched to any gene: 10. DNA for the CDR3: TGTGCCAGCAGCCCCCTCTGGGACAGGAACTCCTACGAGCAGTACTTC. Translated, it gives CASSPLWDRNSYEQYF.

This clonotype has just a few counts. The chain links TRBV27 to TRBJ2-2, with 10 bases matching TRBD2. The CDR3 is 15 residues long. The germline CDR1 and CDR2 sequences are MNHEY and SMNVEV (reference sequence). Trimming took 6 bases from V and 3 from J; bases not matched to a gene: 4. CDR3 sequence (DNA): TGTGCCAGCAGCTTAGCGGGGGGCGACACCGGGGAGCTGTTTTTT. It specifies CASSLAGGDTGELFF.

This clonotype came up many times. The genes are TRBV25-1 and TRBJ2-7; D assignment may be TRBD1 or TRBD2 (5 bases each). The CDR3 runs 14 residues. The V gene's germline CDR1 is MGHDK and CDR2 SYGVNS. Trimming shortened V by 3 bases and J by 7 bases, and 16 bases separated the two germline ends. This chain's CDR3 is CASSEWGNYVEQYF. As DNA, the CDR3 is TGTGCCAGCAGTGAGTGGGGGAACTACGTGGAGCAGTACTTC.

This clonotype has at least ten counts. This chain uses TRBV12-3 or TRBV12-4 with TRBJ1-2, with 7 bases lining up with TRBD1. The CDR3 spans 13 residues. With V trimmed by 7 bases and J by 4 bases, 6 bases remained unmatched. CDR3 region: CASTLGTAYGYTF. CDR3 bases: TGTGCCAGCACCCTAGGGACAGCCTATGGCTACACCTTC.

The V gene is TRBV29-1, the J gene TRBJ2-2; D may match TRBD1 or TRBD2 (5 bases each). Looked up from germline, CDR1 is SQVTM and CDR2 is ANQGSEA. V was cut by 6 bases and J by 8 bases, with 10 bases left in between. CDR3 length: 11 residues. CDR3 coding DNA: TGCAGCGTACGGGACGAGGGGGAGCTGTTTTTT. Translated, it gives CSVRDEGELFF.

CDR3 coding DNA: TGTGCCAGCAGCCAAGGGTTTGGAACGAACACTGAAGCTTTCTTT. Translation: CASSQGFGTNTEAFF. The chain links TRBV3-1 to TRBJ1-1, with unresolved D. The germline V gene has CDR1 LGHDT and CDR2 YNNKEL (reference sequence). Deletions cut 1 base from V and 1 base from J, with 10 bases between. The CDR3 runs 15 residues.

This clonotype has ten or more counts. The chain carries TRBV5-5 and TRBJ2-4; TRBD2 aligns across 8 bases. Germline loops: CDR1 SGHKS, CDR2 YYEKEE (reference sequence). CDR3 length equals 12 residues. J lost 7 bases, V lost 7 bases, and 4 bases had no gene match. CDR3 region: CASLGGGNIQYF. The CDR3 bases are TGTGCCAGCCTCGGGGGGGGGAACATTCAGTACTTC.

The chain recombines TRBV5-1 with TRBJ2-1; D call uncertain. V lost 2 bases to trimming and J lost 2 bases, with 5 bases between them. This CDR3 contains 13 residues. From germline, CDR1 is SGHRS and CDR2 YFSETQ. CDR3 DNA: TGCGCCAGCAGCTTTGCACCCTACAATGAGCAGTTCTTC. Protein product: CASSFAPYNEQFF.

This sequence joins TRBV20-1 and TRBJ2-3; TRBD1 matches 12 bases. With V trimmed by 5 bases and J by 7 bases, 4 bases remained unmatched. Germline V gives CDR1 DFQATT, CDR2 SNEGSKA (reference sequence). This CDR3 has 13 residues. CDR3 region: CSAQGQGANTQYF. CDR3 DNA sequence: TGCAGTGCTCAGGGACAGGGGGCGAATACGCAGTATTTT.

The gene calls are TRBV12-3 or TRBV12-4 and TRBJ1-6, with 9 bases lining up with TRBD1. The CDR3 has 15 residues. Trimming removed 1 base from V and 9 bases from J; junction bases left unmatched: 4. This chain's CDR3 is CASSLGRDRASPLHF. The CDR3, as DNA: TGTGCCAGCAGTTTAGGCCGGGACAGGGCTTCACCCCTCCACTTT.

At least ten counts were recorded for this clonotype. The chain carries TRBV7-6 and TRBJ1-1; D is undetermined. The germline V gene encodes CDR1 SGHVS and CDR2 FNYEAQ. The length of the CDR3 is 13 residues. The germline V and J ends were trimmed by 0 bases and 1 base, with 3 bases remaining between them. The CDR3 spells CASSLAENTEAFF. The CDR3 DNA reads as TGTGCCAGCAGCTTAGCTGAGAACACTGAAGCTTTCTTT.

This clonotype was seen a few times. This rearrangement joins TRBV19 to TRBJ1-1; D call uncertain. Trimming pared 0 bases from V and 5 bases from J, leaving 10 bases between. CDR1 and CDR2 from the germline V gene are LNHDA and SQIVND (reference sequence). CDR3 length: 14 amino acids. The CDR3 coding sequence is TGTGCCAGTAGTATAGACCCCATGGGGACTGAAGCTTTCTTT. Translated, it gives CASSIDPMGTEAFF.